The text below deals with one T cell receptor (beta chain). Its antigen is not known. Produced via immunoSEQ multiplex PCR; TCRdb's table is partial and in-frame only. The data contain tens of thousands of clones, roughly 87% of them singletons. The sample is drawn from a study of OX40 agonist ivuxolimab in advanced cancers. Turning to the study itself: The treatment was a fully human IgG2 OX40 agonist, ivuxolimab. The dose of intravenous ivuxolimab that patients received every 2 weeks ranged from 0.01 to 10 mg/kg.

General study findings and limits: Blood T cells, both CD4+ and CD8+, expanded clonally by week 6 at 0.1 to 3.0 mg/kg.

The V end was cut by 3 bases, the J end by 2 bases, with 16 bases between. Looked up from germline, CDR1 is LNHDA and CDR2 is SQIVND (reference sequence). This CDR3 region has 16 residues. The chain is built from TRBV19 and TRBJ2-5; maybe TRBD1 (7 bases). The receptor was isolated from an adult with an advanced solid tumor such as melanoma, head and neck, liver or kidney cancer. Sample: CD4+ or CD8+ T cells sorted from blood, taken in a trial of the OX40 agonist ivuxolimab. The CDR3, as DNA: TGTGCCAGTAGTATCCCAGGGGGGCGGGAACAAGAGACCCAGTACTTC. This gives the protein CASSIPGGREQETQYF.